The present T cell receptor (beta chain) was sequenced within a study of T cell repertoires in cytomegalovirus infection. Study background: Recently identified HLA-C-restricted and well-studied HLA-B-restricted CMV epitopes were used. CMV infection together with matching HLA type was indicated by public TCR beta signatures. Study outcomes and limitations: What dominated the ex vivo response were HLA-C-restricted CMV-specific TCR beta clonotypes.

Germline CDR1 reads SGDLS; CDR2 reads YYNGEE. The CDR3 covers 17 residues. J lost 7 bases, V lost 2 bases, and 11 bases had no gene match. Ten or more counts support this clonotype. Its antigen is not known. TCRdb analysed the reads with MiXCR anew, one entry per CDR3 protein. The profile covers roughly 340,000 distinct CDR3 sequences, with 25% to 35% appearing a single time and 15% to 25% taken by the ten largest. The sequences come from cultured PBMCs, collected from culture after CMV antigen stimulation. This sequence originates from a human donor in good health (CMV status not recorded). Some clones in this sample may be carry-over from other donors' samples. The chain carries TRBV9 and TRBJ1-6, with TRBD1 identical over 8 bases. This CDR3 reads CASSVTTRTGQNSPLHF. The CDR3 DNA sequence: TGTGCCAGCAGCGTCACAACGAGGACAGGGCAAAATTCACCCCTCCACTTT.